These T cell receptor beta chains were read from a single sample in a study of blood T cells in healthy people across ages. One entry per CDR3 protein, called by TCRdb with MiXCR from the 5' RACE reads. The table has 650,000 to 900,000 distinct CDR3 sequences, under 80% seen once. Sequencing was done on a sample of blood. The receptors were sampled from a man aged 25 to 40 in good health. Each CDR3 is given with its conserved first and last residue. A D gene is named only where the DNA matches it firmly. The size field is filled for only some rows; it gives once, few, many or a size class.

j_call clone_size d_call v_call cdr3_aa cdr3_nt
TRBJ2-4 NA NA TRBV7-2 CASSTQTGAKNIQYF TGTGCCAGCAGCACCCAGACAGGAGCCAAAAACATTCAGTACTTC
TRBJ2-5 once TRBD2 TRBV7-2 CATSLGGGAVYEQYF TGTGCCACGAGCCTTGGCGGGGGGGCCGTGTATGAGCAGTACTTC
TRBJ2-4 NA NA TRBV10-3 CAITDTKNIQYF TGTGCCATTACAGATACCAAAAACATTCAGTACTTC
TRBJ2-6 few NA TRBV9 CASSPFRGANVLTF TGTGCCAGCAGCCCCTTTCGTGGGGCCAACGTCCTGACTTTC
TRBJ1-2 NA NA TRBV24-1 CATSGGNYGYTF TGTGCCACCAGTGGAGGGAACTATGGCTACACCTTC
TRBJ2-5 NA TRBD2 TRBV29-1 CSVRLAGETQYF TGCAGCGTTCGGCTAGCGGGAGAGACCCAGTACTTC
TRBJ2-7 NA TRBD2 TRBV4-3 CASSQRTSGGTYEQYF TGCGCCAGCAGCCAACGGACTAGCGGGGGGACGTACGAGCAGTACTTC
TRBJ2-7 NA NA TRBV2 CASSEGQGIAYEQYF TGTGCCAGCAGTGAAGGGCAGGGGATCGCCTACGAGCAGTACTTC
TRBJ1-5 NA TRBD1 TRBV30 CAWSANRGGGQPQHF TGTGCCTGGAGTGCAAACAGGGGAGGGGGTCAGCCCCAGCATTTT
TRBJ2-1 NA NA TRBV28 CASRDGGNEQFF TGTGCCAGCAGAGACGGGGGCAATGAGCAGTTCTTC
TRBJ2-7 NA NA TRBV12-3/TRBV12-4 CASSFSGQRSYEQYF TGTGCCAGCAGTTTCTCTGGACAGCGTTCCTACGAGCAGTACTTC
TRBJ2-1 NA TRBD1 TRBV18 CASSPPGTGLTNEQFF TGTGCCAGCTCACCGCCCGGGACAGGGCTGACGAATGAGCAGTTCTTC
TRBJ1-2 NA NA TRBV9 CASDGRNGYTF TGTGCCAGCGACGGTCGAAATGGCTACACCTTC
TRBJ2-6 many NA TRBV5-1 CARFPPGSGANVLTF TGCGCCAGATTTCCTCCCGGGTCTGGGGCCAACGTCCTGACTTTC
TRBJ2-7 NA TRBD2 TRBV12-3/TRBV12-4 CASSLASGRGRPDEQYF TGTGCCAGCAGTTTAGCATCCGGGCGGGGGAGACCCGACGAGCAGTACTTC
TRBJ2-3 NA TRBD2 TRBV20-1 CSASKGAGASTDTQYF TGCAGTGCTAGTAAGGGAGCGGGGGCGTCCACAGATACGCAGTATTTT
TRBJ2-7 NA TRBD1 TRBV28 CASSLLGTGKYHEQYF TGTGCCAGCAGTTTACTCGGGACAGGGAAGTACCACGAGCAGTACTTC
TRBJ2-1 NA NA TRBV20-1 CSARVDGGLPPGEQFF TGCAGTGCTAGGGTGGACGGGGGTCTCCCCCCCGGTGAGCAGTTCTTC
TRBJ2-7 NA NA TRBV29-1 CSVEDQRGTYEQYF TGCAGCGTTGAAGATCAAAGGGGTACCTACGAGCAGTACTTC
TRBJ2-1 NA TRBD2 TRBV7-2 CASSLRSAGGTAEQFF TGTGCCAGCAGCTTAAGGTCTGCGGGGGGCACCGCTGAGCAGTTCTTC
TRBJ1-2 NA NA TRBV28 CAAWTGNYGYTF TGTGCCGCGTGGACGGGCAACTATGGCTACACCTTC
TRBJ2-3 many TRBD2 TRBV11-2 CASSLDPPGGVDTQYF TGTGCCAGCAGCTTAGATCCCCCGGGAGGGGTAGATACGCAGTATTTT
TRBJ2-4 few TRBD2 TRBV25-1 CASSEWEGPQYF TGTGCCAGCAGTGAATGGGAGGGCCCGCAGTACTTC
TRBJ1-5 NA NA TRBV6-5 CASSSGTSQPQHF TGTGCCAGCAGCAGCGGGACCAGCCAGCCCCAGCATTTT
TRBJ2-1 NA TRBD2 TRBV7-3 CASTPGLDNEQFF TGTGCCAGCACCCCGGGACTAGACAATGAGCAGTTCTTC
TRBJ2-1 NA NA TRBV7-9 CASSLGGIDNEQFF TGTGCCAGCAGCTTAGGGGGGATCGACAATGAGCAGTTCTTC
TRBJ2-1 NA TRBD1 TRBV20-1 CSAEGVDRVGEQFF TGCAGTGCTGAGGGGGTTGACAGGGTTGGGGAGCAGTTCTTC
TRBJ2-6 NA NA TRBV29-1 CSVESPGPGGAGANVLTF TGCAGCGTCGAGTCACCGGGACCGGGTGGTGCTGGGGCCAACGTCCTGACTTTC
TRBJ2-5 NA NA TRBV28 CASSLRGGRQETQYF TGTGCTAGCAGTTTAAGGGGCGGTCGGCAAGAGACCCAGTACTTC
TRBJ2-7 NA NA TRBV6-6 CASSALQGSEQYF TGTGCCAGCAGTGCCCTACAGGGAAGCGAGCAGTACTTC
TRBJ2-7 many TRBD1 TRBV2 CASSNQGAEQYF TGTGCCAGCAGTAACCAGGGGGCCGAGCAGTACTTC